A single sample is the source of the 27 T cell receptor beta chains below, sequenced in a study of shared clonotypes between healthy human individuals. TCRdb's copy holds only in-frame clones and misses some; the assay was immunoSEQ multiplex PCR. The sample has about 120,000 clones; roughly 70% are singletons. Sequencing was done on a sample of memory CD8+ T cells sorted from blood. Subset noted: CD45RO+ cells pooled with CCR7-negative TemRA cells. These receptors were taken from a woman aged 25 to 39 in good health.

CDR3 DNA: TGTGCCAGCAGTTACTCATCACCAGGAGAAGCTTTCTTT. It specifies CASSYSSPGEAFF. The chain uses TRBV6-6 and TRBJ1-1; D is undetermined. CDR1 and CDR2 from the germline V gene are MNHNY and SVGAGI (reference sequence). Trimming shortened V by 0 bases and J by 8 bases, and 10 bases separated the two germline ends. The CDR3 spans 13 residues.

The chain joins TRBV10-3 to TRBJ1-2; 10 bases map to TRBD1. V gave up 2 bases and J gave up 0 bases; unmatched junction bases: 0. CDR1 and CDR2 from the germline V gene are ENHRY and SYGVKD. The CDR3 runs 15 residues. CDR3 DNA: TGTGCCATCAGTGAGGACAGGGGGCCTAACTATGGCTACACCTTC. Amino acids: CAISEDRGPNYGYTF.

This clone was found a few times. V gene TRBV27 combines with J gene TRBJ2-6; tentative D call: TRBD2 (6 bases). V was pared by 6 bases and J by 3 bases, with 18 bases between. Germline V CDR1 and CDR2: MNHEY, SMNVEV (reference sequence). The CDR3 totals 17 residues. For the CDR3, the DNA is TGTGCCAGCAGGAGTAAGGGAGGAGTGTATGGGGCCAACGTCCTGACTTTC. It encodes CASRSKGGVYGANVLTF.

This clone was seen at least ten times. The rearrangement links TRBV28 to TRBJ2-7, with D possibly being TRBD2 (5 bases). From germline, CDR1 is MDHEN and CDR2 SYDVKM. The V gene lost 4 bases and the J gene lost 3 bases, with 7 bases spanning the gap. The CDR3 contains 12 residues. The CDR3 spells CASSWRVYEQYF. The CDR3 DNA sequence: TGTGCCAGCAGTTGGCGGGTCTACGAGCAGTACTTC. Using reference TRBV28 and TRBJ2-7 for the parts outside the CDR3, the full variable domain is DVKVTQSSRYLVKRTGEKVFLECVQDMDHENMFWYRQDPGLGLRLIYFSYDVKMKEKGDIPEGYSVSREKKERFSLILESASTNQTSMYLCASSWRVYEQYFGPGTRLTVT.

The rearrangement uses TRBV28 and TRBJ2-7, with D unresolved. Trimming pared 7 bases from V and 2 bases from J, leaving 9 bases between. The CDR3 has 12 residues. CDR1 is MDHEN and CDR2 is SYDVKM in the germline V gene. Here the CDR3 DNA reads TGTGCCAGCAATGGGATCACCTACGAGCAGTACTTC. As protein: CASNGITYEQYF.

The CDR3 DNA sequence: TGTGCCATCAGTGAGTCGGCACCGGAGACCCAGTACTTC. Amino acids: CAISESAPETQYF. The chain couples TRBV10-3 to TRBJ2-5; the D is unclear. Germline CDR1 reads ENHRY; CDR2 reads SYGVKD. CDR3 length: 13 residues. The germline V and J ends were trimmed by 0 bases and 5 bases, with 7 bases remaining between them.

This sequence joins TRBV25-1 and TRBJ2-7; 9 nucleotides line up with TRBD1. Germline CDR1 MGHDK, CDR2 SYGVNS. Losses at the gene ends were 1 base for V and 3 bases for J; bases not matched to a gene: 4. The CDR3 is 15 amino acids. In nucleotides, the CDR3 is TGTGCCAGCAGTGAATCACAGGGGGCAATCTACGAGCAGTACTTC. It yields the protein CASSESQGAIYEQYF.

The J gene is TRBJ2-7, the V gene TRBV7-6, with D perhaps TRBD1 (6 bases). This CDR3 contains 14 residues. The germline V gene has CDR1 SGHVS and CDR2 FNYEAQ. V was shortened by 6 bases and J by 7 bases, with 19 bases between the two germline ends. CDR3 region: CASSRATGGTEQYF. The CDR3 DNA sequence: TGTGCCAGCAGTCGGGCGACAGGTGGAACGGAGCAGTACTTC.

This clone occurred a few times. The chain combines TRBV25-1 with TRBJ2-7; possibly TRBD1 for D (5 bases). V gave up 4 bases and J gave up 4 bases, with 8 bases separating them. The length of the CDR3 is 12 residues. Germline CDR1 is MGHDK and CDR2 is SYGVNS. The CDR3 loop reads CASSATEYEQYF. DNA for the CDR3: TGTGCCAGCAGTGCGACAGAATACGAGCAGTACTTC.

The V call is TRBV5-4, the J call TRBJ2-7; no definite D call. CDR1 SGHNT and CDR2 YYREEE come from the germline V gene (reference sequence). CDR3 length: 16 residues. Trimming shortened V by 2 bases and J by 0 bases, and 15 bases separated the two germline ends. CDR3 protein: CASSLSPSLSSYEQYF. The CDR3 DNA follows: TGTGCCAGCAGCTTATCCCCATCTTTGAGCTCCTACGAGCAGTACTTC.

The chain couples TRBV2 to TRBJ1-1, with 9 nucleotides matching TRBD1. The CDR3 totals 15 residues. Trimming cost V 3 bases and J 6 bases; bases outside gene matches: 8. From germline, CDR1 is SNHLY and CDR2 FYNNEI. Here the CDR3 DNA reads TGTGCCAGCAGTGACGAGGGACAGGGTCAATCTGAAGCTTTCTTT. Protein sequence: CASSDEGQGQSEAFF.

The chain combines TRBV4-1 with TRBJ1-1, with 8 bases that match TRBD1. The CDR3 is 18 residues long. J was trimmed by 0 bases and V by 4 bases; bases with no gene match: 13. Germline V gives CDR1 MGHRA, CDR2 YSYEKL. The CDR3 sequence is CASSPQDREKYMNTEAFF. CDR3 nucleotides: TGCGCCAGCAGCCCCCAGGACAGGGAAAAATACATGAACACTGAAGCTTTCTTT.

The chain joins TRBV2 to TRBJ2-7; weak D call: TRBD1 (6 bases). V was pared by 3 bases and J by 5 bases, with 14 bases between. The germline CDR1 and CDR2 sequences are SNHLY and FYNNEI. The CDR3 consists of 14 residues. CDR3 bases: TGTGCCAGCAGTGATTCAGGGGCAGGAAACGAGCAGTACTTC. Its translation is CASSDSGAGNEQYF.

V gene TRBV18 combines with J gene TRBJ2-3, with 9 bases lining up with TRBD2. Germline values: CDR1 KGHSH, CDR2 LQKENI. This CDR3 is 17 amino acids long. V shed 7 bases and J 4 bases; nucleotides not matched to a gene: 15. The CDR3 region has the DNA TGTGCCAGCTTACCTACAGAGGGACTAGCAGACCCAGATACGCAGTATTTT. Its protein is CASLPTEGLADPDTQYF.

The chain recombines TRBV6-1 with TRBJ2-3; no firm D call. CDR3 length: 15 residues. Germline V gene sequence: CDR1 MNHNS, CDR2 SASEGT. The V end was cut by 6 bases, the J end by 2 bases, with 15 bases between. CDR3 sequence: CASSEKADTTDTQYF. CDR3 nucleotides: TGTGCCAGCAGCGAGAAGGCAGATACCACAGATACGCAGTATTTT.

The V call is TRBV9, the J call TRBJ2-7, with TRBD2 as a possible D gene (5 bases). The CDR3 totals 15 residues. Between the trimmed V and J ends, which lost 5 bases and 0 bases, there was a span of 15 bases. From germline, CDR1 is SGDLS and CDR2 YYNGEE. CDR3 nucleotide sequence: TGTGCCAGCAGTCGACCCGTCGACTACTCCTACGAGCAGTACTTC. Translating gives CASSRPVDYSYEQYF.

The genes are TRBV7-6 and TRBJ1-3; D is ambiguous. V was cut by 5 bases and J by 1 base, with 15 bases left in between. This CDR3 is 16 amino acids long. Germline V gene sequence: CDR1 SGHVS, CDR2 FNYEAQ. As DNA, the CDR3 is TGTGCCAGCAGCCGGAGCACAGCCGATTCTGGAAACACCATATATTTT. Its translation: CASSRSTADSGNTIYF.

The rearrangement joins TRBV25-1 to TRBJ2-3; D possibly uses TRBD1 or TRBD2 (5 bases each). CDR1 MGHDK and CDR2 SYGVNS come from the germline V gene. The CDR3 covers 15 residues. The V end was cut by 3 bases, the J end by 8 bases, with 18 bases between. CDR3 protein: CASSEPGHQGGTQYF. The CDR3 nucleotides are TGTGCCAGCAGTGAGCCGGGGCATCAAGGCGGTACGCAGTATTTT.

The CDR3 spells CATRGSGYNEQFF. CDR3 DNA sequence: TGCGCCACTCGGGGGAGCGGCTACAATGAGCAGTTCTTC. The chain joins TRBV4-1 to TRBJ2-1, with a possible D match to TRBD2 (6 bases). Trimming took 10 bases from V and 3 from J, leaving 13 bases between them. Looked up from germline, CDR1 is MGHRA and CDR2 is YSYEKL. The CDR3 runs 13 residues.

For this clone: With a far larger clone one base away, a read error is the likely cause. The sample has other DNA sequences that encode this CDR3 too. V is TRBV10-1 and J is TRBJ2-2, with 10 bases that match TRBD1. The CDR3 extends over 15 amino acids. Germline assignment: CDR1 WNHNN and CDR2 SYGVQD (reference sequence). The CDR3 DNA is TGCGCCAGCACTAGGGACAGGGGTAACACCGGAGAGCTGTTTTTT. This encodes CASTRDRGNTGELFF.

In regard to this clone: The same CDR3 is also encoded by other DNA sequences in this sample. This chain connects TRBV20-1 to TRBJ2-7; no reliable D call. Germline values: CDR1 DFQATT, CDR2 SNEGSKA (reference sequence). The CDR3 is 10 amino acids. V was clipped by 3 bases and J by 7 bases, with 7 bases between them. CDR3 in DNA: TGCAGTGCTAGTAGGTATGAGCAGTACTTC. It codes for CSASRYEQYF.

This chain connects TRBV5-4 to TRBJ2-2; 10 positions agree with TRBD1. Germline V gene sequence: CDR1 SGHNT, CDR2 YYREEE (reference sequence). V gave up 1 base and J gave up 3 bases; unmatched junction bases: 3. The CDR3 is 16 amino acids. CDR3 sequence (DNA): TGTGCCAGCAGCTTGCGGGGACAGGGGTACACCGGGGAGCTGTTTTTT. This gives the protein CASSLRGQGYTGELFF.

The chain is built from TRBV5-4 and TRBJ2-7; 9 positions agree with TRBD2. The CDR3 contains 14 residues. The V gene end was trimmed by 2 bases and the J gene end by 5 bases; junction bases not matched to a gene: 5. CDR1 and CDR2 (germline): SGHNT, YYREEE (reference sequence). Here the CDR3 DNA reads TGTGCCAGCAGCTTCGGCGGGAGGGGCGACGAGCAGTACTTC. This translates into CASSFGGRGDEQYF.

The chain recombines TRBV5-4 with TRBJ1-1, with D uncertain. This CDR3 has 11 amino acids. V dropped 0 bases and J dropped 11 bases, with 8 bases sitting between them. CDR1 is SGHNT and CDR2 is YYREEE in the germline V gene (reference sequence). The CDR3 loop is CASSLGGNAFF. CDR3 bases: TGTGCCAGCAGCTTGGGGGGAAATGCTTTCTTT.

The V call is TRBV27, the J call TRBJ2-5; D call uncertain. CDR3 length equals 10 residues. Germline assignment: CDR1 MNHEY and CDR2 SMNVEV (reference sequence). V was shortened by 8 bases and J by 10 bases, with 11 bases between the two germline ends. CDR3 in DNA: TGTGCCAGCGGGTGGAATAACCAGTACTTC. This codes for CASGWNNQYF.

The V gene is TRBV25-1, the J gene TRBJ2-5, with TRBD1 as a possible D gene (6 bases). The germline V and J ends were trimmed by 4 bases and 5 bases, with 14 bases remaining between them. The CDR3 runs 14 residues. CDR1 and CDR2 (germline): MGHDK, SYGVNS. CDR3 region: CASSAQQGSETQYF. In nucleotides, the CDR3 is TGTGCCAGCAGTGCCCAACAGGGATCGGAGACCCAGTACTTC.

This chain connects TRBV2 to TRBJ1-1; D gene unclear. CDR3 size: 13 residues. Trimming pared 3 bases from V and 6 bases from J, leaving 11 bases between. In germline, CDR1 is SNHLY, CDR2 FYNNEI. CDR3: CASSETVESEAFF. CDR3 in DNA: TGTGCCAGCAGTGAGACGGTCGAATCTGAAGCTTTCTTT.